The clone carrying this T cell receptor beta chain was detected only once. Patients in Seattle were enrolled during active infection, then followed longitudinally. Some clones are missing from TCRdb's copy, which holds only in-frame ones; the method was immunoSEQ multiplex PCR. Among 200,000 to 250,000 clones listed, more than 75% were seen once. With 0 bases removed from V and 5 bases from J, the gap between germline ends came to 11 bases. The CDR3 runs 14 residues. CDR1 is SGDLS and CDR2 is YYNGEE in the germline V gene. This entry belongs to a study of blood T cell repertoires in COVID-19. Study context: Sites in the United States, Italy and Spain provided acute and convalescent COVID-19 samples. In each case, the material was cDNA or gDNA derived from T cells, B-cell-depleted T cells, or PBMCs.

Specimen: peripheral blood. The TCR sequence derives from a woman older than 75 with COVID-19, enrolled during active disease. The gene calls are TRBV9 and TRBJ2-5, with no clear D. The CDR3 protein is CASSVGNPRETQYF. CDR3 coding DNA: TGTGCCAGCAGCGTAGGAAACCCGAGGGAGACCCAGTACTTC.